The 18 T cell receptor beta chains in this list originate from one sample, sequenced in a study of cytomegalovirus exposure and HLA in healthy donors. Vbeta (60) and Jbeta (13) primers were used in the PCR. Sequenced by immunoSEQ multiplex PCR; TCRdb stores in-frame clones only, minus some. This sample's table has about 96,000 clones. Sequenced: PBMCs. The receptor source for this set is a woman aged 30 to 39 in good health and CMV-seronegative.

The chain links TRBV6-6 to TRBJ1-5; D call uncertain. V was clipped by 6 bases and J by 4 bases, with 7 bases between them. The length of the CDR3 is 12 residues. CDR1 MNHNY and CDR2 SVGAGI come from the germline V gene (reference sequence). The CDR3 DNA is TGTGCCAGCAGGGCCCTTAATCAGCCCCAGCATTTT. This codes for CASRALNQPQHF.

The chain recombines TRBV7-3 with TRBJ2-3, with TRBD2 identical over 9 bases. The CDR3 contains 15 residues. The J segment lost 3 bases and the V segment lost 3 bases, leaving 4 bases of the junction unmatched. Per germline, CDR1 SGHTA and CDR2 FQGTGA. CDR3 nucleotide sequence: TGTGCCAGCAGCTTTAGCGGGAGAGGAACAGATACGCAGTATTTT. It codes for CASSFSGRGTDTQYF.

V usage is TRBV19 and J usage is TRBJ2-5, with D unclear. Germline loops: CDR1 LNHDA, CDR2 SQIVND (reference sequence). V lost 5 bases and J lost 3, with 10 bases in between. This CDR3 region has 13 residues. The CDR3 spells CASSVDGEETQYF. The CDR3 region has the DNA TGTGCCAGTAGTGTCGACGGAGAAGAGACCCAGTACTTC.

The rearrangement joins TRBV7-3 to TRBJ1-1, with D tentatively TRBD1 (6 bases). Looked up from germline, CDR1 is SGHTA and CDR2 is FQGTGA. This CDR3 has 14 amino acids. Trimming removed 3 bases from V and 0 bases from J, with 8 bases in between. The CDR3 region is CASSLDSMNTEAFF. In nucleotides, the CDR3 is TGTGCCAGCAGCTTGGACAGTATGAACACTGAAGCTTTCTTT.

This chain uses TRBV19 with TRBJ2-7, with TRBD1 matching 9 bases. V was pared by 1 base and J by 2 bases, with 0 bases of the junction left unmatched. This CDR3 spans 14 amino acids. Germline V lookup: CDR1 LNHDA, CDR2 SQIVND (reference sequence). CDR3 sequence reads: CASSIGQGAYEQYF. The CDR3 bases are TGTGCCAGTAGTATAGGACAGGGGGCCTACGAGCAGTACTTC.

The genes are TRBV7-3 and TRBJ1-2; a weak D match, TRBD1 (5 bases). Looked up from germline, CDR1 is SGHTA and CDR2 is FQGTGA. The CDR3 has 14 amino acids. Deletions cut 5 bases from V and 3 bases from J, with 13 bases between. This chain's CDR3 is CASSPHGGDYGYTF. The CDR3, as DNA: TGTGCCAGCAGCCCCCACGGGGGGGACTATGGCTACACCTTC. Full variable domain (rest looked up from reference TRBV7-3 and TRBJ1-2): GAGVSQTPSNKVTEKGKYVELRCDPISGHTALYWYRQSLGQGPEFLIYFQGTGAADDSGLPNDRFFAVRPEGSVSTLKIQRTERGDSAVYLCASSPHGGDYGYTFGSGTRLTVV.

This chain uses TRBV11-1 with TRBJ1-5; perhaps TRBD1 as D (5 bases). Trimming left V 3 bases short and J 3 bases short, with 6 bases between. The CDR3 has 13 residues. Germline values: CDR1 SGHAT, CDR2 FQDESV (reference sequence). The DNA of the CDR3 is TGTGCCAGCAGCTTGACAGTCAATCAGCCCCAGCATTTT. Its protein product is CASSLTVNQPQHF. Looking up the rest from reference TRBV11-1 and TRBJ1-5 gives the full variable domain: EAEVAQSPRYKITEKSQAVAFWCDPISGHATLYWYRQILGQGPELLVQFQDESVVDDSQLPKDRFSAERLKGVDSTLKIQPAELGDSAMYLCASSLTVNQPQHFGDGTRLSIL.

The chain couples TRBV7-3 to TRBJ2-5; D is ambiguous. This CDR3 is 14 amino acids long. With 2 bases removed from V and 4 bases from J, the gap between germline ends came to 11 bases. The germline V gene has CDR1 SGHTA and CDR2 FQGTGA. This CDR3 reads CASSLDGWRETQYF. The CDR3 bases are TGTGCCAGCAGCTTAGATGGGTGGAGAGAGACCCAGTACTTC.

The CDR3 DNA reads as TGTGCCAGCAGGCCCAGGCGTAATCAGCCCCAGCATTTT. It is translated as CASRPRRNQPQHF. This rearrangement joins TRBV6-5 to TRBJ1-5; no clear D gene. Germline values: CDR1 MNHEY, CDR2 SVGAGI. This CDR3 spans 13 amino acids. V was cut by 6 bases and J by 4 bases, with 10 bases left in between.

The rearrangement uses TRBV10-3 and TRBJ2-1; 10 bases align to TRBD1. The germline V gene has CDR1 ENHRY and CDR2 SYGVKD. The length of the CDR3 is 14 residues. With V trimmed by 4 bases and J by 5 bases, 2 bases remained unmatched. CDR3 loop: CAISGTGGNNEQFF. CDR3 DNA sequence: TGTGCCATCAGTGGGACAGGGGGGAACAATGAGCAGTTCTTC.

The chain carries TRBV11-3 and TRBJ2-7, with 9 bases that match TRBD2. J gave up 6 bases and V 3 bases, and 6 bases lay outside the gene matches. The CDR3 contains 14 residues. CDR1 and CDR2 (germline): SGHNT, YENEEA. CDR3 in DNA: TGTGCCAGCAGCTTCGGCGGGAGGGGGAGCGAGCAGTACTTC. Translating gives CASSFGGRGSEQYF.

The J gene is TRBJ2-3, the V gene TRBV5-1; D unclear. This CDR3 is 14 amino acids long. The V gene's germline CDR1 is SGHRS and CDR2 YFSETQ. V was pared by 0 bases and J by 6 bases, with 11 bases between. Here the CDR3 DNA reads TGCGCCAGCAGCTTGGGTCTCCAAGAGGATACGCAGTATTTT. Translation gives CASSLGLQEDTQYF. The full variable domain, in which reference TRBV5-1 and TRBJ2-3 provide the parts outside the CDR3, is KAGVTQTPRYLIKTRGQQVTLSCSPISGHRSVSWYQQTPGQGLQFLFEYFSETQRNKGNFPGRFSGRQFSNSRSEMNVSTLELGDSALYLCASSLGLQEDTQYFGPGTRLTVL.

This chain's CDR3 is CASSAGDGGAEAFF. The CDR3 nucleotides read TGTGCCAGTAGTGCAGGGGATGGGGGCGCTGAAGCTTTCTTT. The rearrangement joins TRBV19 to TRBJ1-1; D perhaps matches TRBD1 (6 bases). This CDR3 comprises 14 residues. V shed 5 bases and J shed 6 bases, with 16 bases lying between them. Looked up from germline, CDR1 is LNHDA and CDR2 is SQIVND (reference sequence).

V usage is TRBV29-1 and J usage is TRBJ1-1; TRBD1 agrees at 7 bases. Germline CDR1 SQVTM, CDR2 ANQGSEA. The V gene end was trimmed by 7 bases and the J gene end by 0 bases; junction bases not matched to a gene: 5. The CDR3 is 13 residues long. This chain's CDR3 is CSGQGGMNTEAFF. CDR3 in DNA: TGCAGCGGACAGGGAGGTATGAACACTGAAGCTTTCTTT.

The chain joins TRBV27 to TRBJ1-5, with D hard to call. Per germline, CDR1 MNHEY and CDR2 SMNVEV (reference sequence). The CDR3 consists of 13 residues. V was shortened by 0 bases and J by 9 bases, with 9 bases between the two germline ends. The CDR3 nucleotides are TGTGCCAGCAGTTTATCATTGTGGAGGCCCCAGCATTTT. Its protein product is CASSLSLWRPQHF.

The chain employs TRBV30 and TRBJ2-3, with D tentatively TRBD1 (5 bases). V dropped 3 bases and J dropped 4 bases, with 14 bases sitting between them. CDR1 is GTSNPN, CDR2 SVGIG, per germline (reference sequence). The length of the CDR3 is 14 residues. This chain's CDR3 is CAWRVEQDADTQYF. The CDR3 nucleotides read TGTGCCTGGAGGGTGGAACAGGACGCAGATACGCAGTATTTT.

Details on this clone: Mismatch with germline at one junction end may stem from a read error. The chain has TRBV6-6 and TRBJ1-1, with TRBD1 as a possible D gene (5 bases). The length of the CDR3 is 14 residues. Germline CDR1 is MNHNY and CDR2 is SVGAGI (reference sequence). The CDR3 coding sequence is TGTGCCGGCAGTTATCGGGGGTATTACACTGAAGCTTTCTTT. Translating gives CAGSYRGYYTEAFF.

V is TRBV6-6 and J is TRBJ2-2; TRBD2 matches at 8 bases. Per the germline V gene, CDR1 is MNHNY and CDR2 is SVGAGI (reference sequence). V gave up 10 bases and J gave up 2 bases; unmatched junction bases: 6. The length of the CDR3 is 14 residues. This chain's CDR3 is CATRAGENTGELFF. For the CDR3, the DNA is TGTGCCACCCGAGCGGGGGAAAACACCGGGGAGCTGTTTTTT.